The TCR beta chain under discussion was sequenced for a study of cytomegalovirus exposure and HLA in healthy donors. Repertoires were generated with immunoSEQ multiplex PCR, while TCRdb's copy carries only in-frame clones and drops some. The table includes 150,000 to 200,000 clones, around 82% detected once. Trimming took 0 bases from V and 0 from J, leaving 4 bases between them. This CDR3 has 14 amino acids. The germline V gene encodes CDR1 SGDLS and CDR2 YYNGEE. Study-level findings and limits: The authors listed 164 TCR beta chains as cytomegalovirus-associated. One later analysis, an examination of the 120 validation repertoires, found that first-cohort TCR clusters tended to co-occur in them.

The study drew the donors from its roughly 120-subject validation cohort, separate from the approximately 700-subject first cohort. This clone has only one observation. No antigen is known for it. The material sequenced was PBMCs. The TCR sequence derives from a young man in good health and CMV-seropositive. The chain recombines TRBV9 with TRBJ1-3; D not resolved. The CDR3 nucleotides are TGTGCCAGCAGCGTAGGTTACTCTGGAAACACCATATATTTT. It encodes CASSVGYSGNTIYF.